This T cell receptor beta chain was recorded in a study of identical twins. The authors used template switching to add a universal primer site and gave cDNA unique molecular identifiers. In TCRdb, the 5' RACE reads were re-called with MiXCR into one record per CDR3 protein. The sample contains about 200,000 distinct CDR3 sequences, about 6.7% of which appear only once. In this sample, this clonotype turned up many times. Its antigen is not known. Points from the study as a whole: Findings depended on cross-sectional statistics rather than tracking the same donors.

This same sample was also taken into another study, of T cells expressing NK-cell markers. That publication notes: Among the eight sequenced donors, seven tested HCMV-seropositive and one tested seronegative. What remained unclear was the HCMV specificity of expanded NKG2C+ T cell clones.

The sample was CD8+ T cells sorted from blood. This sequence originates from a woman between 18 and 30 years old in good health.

CDR3 coding DNA: TGTGCCAGCACCCTAGGGACGGAAGAGACCCAGTACTTC. Translating it yields CASTLGTEETQYF. The rearrangement joins TRBV12-3 or TRBV12-4 to TRBJ2-5; D assignment may be TRBD1 or TRBD2 (5 bases each). Trimming stripped 7 bases from V and 3 bases from J, with 12 bases between. This CDR3 contains 13 residues.